The sequence of this T cell receptor beta chain was determined in a study of OX40 agonist ivuxolimab in advanced cancers. As for the study more broadly: Ivuxolimab was an agonistic, fully human IgG2 monoclonal antibody directed against OX40 (CD134), a costimulatory receptor. Patients were allowed to have had prior anti-PD-1, anti-PD-L1 or anti-CTLA-4 therapy, and approximately 40% of the dose-escalation patients had been treated with checkpoint inhibitors. Intravenous ivuxolimab was administered to patients every 2 weeks at six dose levels: 0.01, 0.1, 0.3, 1.5, 3 and 10 mg/kg. The paper covers the monotherapy dose-escalation part of the phase I ivuxolimab trial, which included N ≈ 54 patients. Partial responses occurred in three dose-escalation patients, of whom one had hepatocellular carcinoma and two had cutaneous melanoma. In the dose-escalation cohort, around 80% of patients were male, and the mean age was 60 years with a range of roughly 23 to 79. Among the roughly 50 dose-escalation patients, some 19 had hepatocellular carcinoma, about 15 melanoma, 9 renal cell carcinoma and 9 head and neck cancer. The point of sequencing TCRbeta in the periphery was to test whether ivuxolimab changed TCR sequence diversity and drove clonal T-cell expansion.

The trial excluded patients who had a history of autoimmune disease or who were on systemic immunosuppression. Peripheral blood for TCR sequencing was drawn from every dose cohort at baseline, at cycle 4 day 1 and at cycle 7 day 1. The samples were taken from a phase I, first-in-human, multicenter, open-label dose-escalation trial of ivuxolimab. The trial enrolled adults with locally advanced or metastatic head and neck squamous cell, hepatocellular, melanoma or renal cell carcinoma. Before TCR sequencing, CD4+ T cells and CD8+ T cells were sorted from peripheral blood as separate populations. V is cut by 0 bases and J by 5 bases, and the space between the germline ends is 11 bases. From a lookup of the germline V gene, CDR1 and CDR2 are SGDLS and YYNGEE. The CDR3 runs 14 residues from the cysteine to the phenylalanine. Kept here is only the CDR3 DNA, which spans 42 bases and is read in frame from base 1.

Overall results and qualifications from the work: In partial responders in the 0.1-3.0 mg/kg groups, normalized peripheral clonal expansion was found to be among the lowest, especially among CD8+ T cells. Low levels of normalized T-cell clonal expansion were also shown by some nonresponding patients. Antigen specificity was not determined for the clonally expanded peripheral T cells. After ivuxolimab, CD8+ T cells had more expanded clones than CD4+ T cells on average. At doses of 0.1 to 3.0 mg/kg, clonal expansion of both CD4+ and CD8+ blood T cells was observed from baseline to week 6.

Genomic DNA was extracted from sorted cells for sequencing of the TCRbeta CDR3 region. The immunoSEQ Assay was used to sequence the TCRbeta CDR3 regions. TCRdb took over this immuneACCESS table, retaining in-frame rearrangements with V and J assigned. Such tables are incomplete; in checked studies, under half of the missing clones stem from an unresolved V gene, and the remainder is unexplained. The sample records some 17,000 clones, about 83% of which are singletons. Of the sample, roughly an eighth is held by the ten largest clones. A word on this clone: It lacks a known antigen. Within one base of it there is no much larger clone, and no base qualities were kept.

The sequences come from CD4+ or CD8+ T cells sorted from blood, collected in a trial of the OX40 agonist ivuxolimab. The sequence was collected from an adult with an advanced solid tumor such as melanoma, head and neck, liver or kidney cancer. The chain is made from TRBV9 and TRBJ2-5, with a tentative D call of TRBD1 or TRBD2, each matching 6 bases. The nucleotide sequence reads TGTGCCAGCAGCGTAGACAGGGCGGGGGAGACCCAGTACTTC. This sequence encodes CASSVDRAGETQYF.